This T cell receptor (beta chain) was sequenced for a study of Ad26.COV2.S vaccination and SARS-CoV-2 variants. Turning to the study itself: Ad26.COV2.S, an intramuscular injection, was given once or twice 56 days apart. General observations from the study: Researchers cautioned that TCR breadth and depth analyses may have underestimated total T cell responses. Recipients of vaccine and of placebo showed similar breadth of their non-spike TCR repertoires.

Treatment given: about 20 received Ad26.COV2.S at low or high dose, single or two shots; roughly five received placebo; per-sample allocation not given. The investigators took samples on day 63 after the first vaccine or placebo injection. On this clone itself: What it binds is not known.

V was trimmed by 1 base and J by 5 bases, leaving 11 bases between them. There are 13 residues in the CDR3. Germline V gene lookup returns CDR1 SQVTM and CDR2 ANQGSEA. Using immunoSEQ multiplex PCR, the repertoire was profiled, and TCRdb retains in-frame clones only, with some absent. This table holds around 300,000 clones, 90% found once. The genes are TRBV29-1 and TRBJ1-1, with D unresolved. This material consisted of peripheral blood, taken in a trial of Ad26.COV2.S vaccine versus placebo. The sequence came from a person between 18 and 59 years old who received the Ad26.COV2.S COVID-19 vaccine or a placebo. This CDR3 reads CSVEAWARTEAFF. The CDR3 DNA reads TGCAGCGTTGAAGCGTGGGCGAGGACTGAAGCTTTCTTT.